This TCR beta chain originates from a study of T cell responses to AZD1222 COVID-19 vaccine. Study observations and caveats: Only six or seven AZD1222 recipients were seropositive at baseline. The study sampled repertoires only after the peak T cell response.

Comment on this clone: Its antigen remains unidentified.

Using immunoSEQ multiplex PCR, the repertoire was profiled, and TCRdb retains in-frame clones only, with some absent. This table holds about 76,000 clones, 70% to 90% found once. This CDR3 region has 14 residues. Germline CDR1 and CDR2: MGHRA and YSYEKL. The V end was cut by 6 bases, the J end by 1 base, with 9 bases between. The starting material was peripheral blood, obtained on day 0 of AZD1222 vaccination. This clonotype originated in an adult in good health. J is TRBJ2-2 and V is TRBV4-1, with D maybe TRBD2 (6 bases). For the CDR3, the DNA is TGCGCCAGCAGGCGGGAACTGAACACCGGGGAGCTGTTTTTT. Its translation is CASRRELNTGELFF.